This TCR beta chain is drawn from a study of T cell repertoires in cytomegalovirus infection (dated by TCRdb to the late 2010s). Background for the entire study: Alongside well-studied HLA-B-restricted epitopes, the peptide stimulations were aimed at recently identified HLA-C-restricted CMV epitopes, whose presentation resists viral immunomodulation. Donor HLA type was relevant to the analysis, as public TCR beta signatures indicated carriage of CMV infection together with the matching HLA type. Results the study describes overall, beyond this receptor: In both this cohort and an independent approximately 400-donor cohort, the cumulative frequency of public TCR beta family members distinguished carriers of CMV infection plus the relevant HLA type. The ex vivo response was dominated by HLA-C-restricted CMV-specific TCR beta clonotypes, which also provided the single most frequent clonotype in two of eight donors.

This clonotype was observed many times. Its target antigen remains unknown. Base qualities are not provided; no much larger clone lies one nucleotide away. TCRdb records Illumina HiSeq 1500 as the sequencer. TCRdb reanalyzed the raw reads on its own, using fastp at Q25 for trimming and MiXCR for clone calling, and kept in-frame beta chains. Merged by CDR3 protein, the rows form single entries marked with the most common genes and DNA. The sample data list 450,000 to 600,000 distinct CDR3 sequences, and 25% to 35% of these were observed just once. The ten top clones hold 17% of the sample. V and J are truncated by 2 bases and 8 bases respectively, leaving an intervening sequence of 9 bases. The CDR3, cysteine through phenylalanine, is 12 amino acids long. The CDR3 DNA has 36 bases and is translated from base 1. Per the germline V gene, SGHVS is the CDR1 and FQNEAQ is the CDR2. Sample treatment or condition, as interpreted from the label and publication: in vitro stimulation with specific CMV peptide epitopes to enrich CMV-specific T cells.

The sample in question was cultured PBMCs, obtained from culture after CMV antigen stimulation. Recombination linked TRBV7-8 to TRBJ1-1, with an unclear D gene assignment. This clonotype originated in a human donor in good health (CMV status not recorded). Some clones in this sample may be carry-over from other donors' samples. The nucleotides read TGTGCCAGCAGCTTAACGGGGTTAGAAGCTTTCTTT. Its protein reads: CASSLTGLEAFF. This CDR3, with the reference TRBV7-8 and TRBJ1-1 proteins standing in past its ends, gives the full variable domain GAGVSQSPRYKVAKRGQDVALRCDPISGHVSLFWYQQALGQGPEFLTYFQNEAQLDKSGLPSDRFFAERPEGSVSTLKIQRTQQEDSAVYLCASSLTGLEAFFGQGTRLTVV.